Below are 19 T cell receptor beta chains sequenced from a single sample in a study of memory CD4+ T cells and cytomegalovirus serostatus. Single viable CD3+CD4+CD8-CD45RO+ cells were sorted as the memory CD4+ T cells. Sequenced by immunoSEQ multiplex PCR; TCRdb stores in-frame clones only, minus some. The sample has about 75,000 clones, under 80% seen once. The specimen sequenced was memory CD4+ T cells from blood. These TCRs come from an adult in good health and CMV-seropositive.

The J gene is TRBJ2-3, the V gene TRBV29-1; TRBD2 is a possible D gene (7 bases). The germline CDR1 and CDR2 sequences are SQVTM and ANQGSEA. The CDR3 has 14 amino acids. Trimming left V 2 bases short and J 6 bases short, with 15 bases between. CDR3 loop: CSVEMRERGDTQYF. The CDR3 nucleotides read TGCAGCGTTGAAATGCGGGAGAGGGGGGATACGCAGTATTTT.

This rearrangement joins TRBV6-1 to TRBJ2-1, with no clear D. This CDR3 region has 17 residues. In germline, CDR1 is MNHNS, CDR2 SASEGT. Trimming pared 1 base from V and 8 bases from J, leaving 21 bases between. The CDR3 DNA follows: TGTGCCAGCAGTGAAGGATTAACGGCCGATCCAGCCCATGAGCAGTTCTTC. It translates to CASSEGLTADPAHEQFF.

This rearrangement joins TRBV5-5 to TRBJ2-1; TRBD1 or TRBD2 may be the D gene (5 bases each). The CDR3 is 15 residues long. The V gene's germline CDR1 is SGHKS and CDR2 YYEKEE (reference sequence). Trimming removed 2 bases at V and 3 bases at J, with 12 bases between. The CDR3 nucleotides read TGTGCCAGCAGCTTAAGGGACCGTTTCTACAATGAGCAGTTCTTC. Encoded protein: CASSLRDRFYNEQFF.

The chain has TRBV4-3 and TRBJ1-1; TRBD1 agrees at 7 bases. V lost 2 bases, J lost 9 bases, and 6 bases stayed unmatched. CDR3 length equals 13 residues. From germline, CDR1 is LGHNA and CDR2 YSLEER. The CDR3 is CASSQNRDSQAFF. The CDR3 DNA follows: TGCGCCAGCAGCCAAAACCGGGACAGCCAAGCTTTCTTT.

The rearrangement joins TRBV2 to TRBJ2-3, with D tentatively TRBD1 (6 bases). Germline V gene lookup returns CDR1 SNHLY and CDR2 FYNNEI. The V end lost 3 bases, the J end lost 0 bases, and 10 bases lay between the germline ends. The CDR3 has 15 residues. The CDR3 spells CASSDQGLSTDTQYF. The CDR3 DNA follows: TGTGCCAGCAGTGACCAGGGGCTTAGCACAGATACGCAGTATTTT.

This clone was found once. This probably arose from a read error, given a far larger clone one base away. Other DNA sequences of this sample code for an identical CDR3. The CDR3 coding sequence is TGTGCCAGTAGTCGAAGCGGGGTAGACAGCTACACCTTC. Translation gives CASSRSGVDSYTF. This chain connects TRBV19 to TRBJ1-2; D ambiguous. Germline V gives CDR1 LNHDA, CDR2 SQIVND (reference sequence). The CDR3 covers 13 residues. V was trimmed by 5 bases and J by 9 bases, leaving 16 bases between them. Full variable domain (outside the CDR3, taken from reference TRBV19 and TRBJ1-2): DGGITQSPKYLFRKEGQNVTLSCEQNLNHDAMYWYRQDPGQGLRLIYYSQIVNDFQKGDIAEGYSVSREKKESFPLTVTSAQKNPTAFYLCASSRSGVDSYTFGSGTRLTVV.

The chain is built from TRBV19 and TRBJ1-3; D ambiguous. Germline CDR1 LNHDA, CDR2 SQIVND (reference sequence). The germline V and J ends were trimmed by 5 bases and 7 bases, with 15 bases remaining between them. The CDR3 covers 14 residues. The CDR3 DNA sequence: TGTGCCAGTAGTTCTTCCAGCCGTCTGAACACCATATATTTT. Translated, it gives CASSSSSRLNTIYF.

V gene TRBV7-9 combines with J gene TRBJ2-1; 13 nucleotides match TRBD2. From germline, CDR1 is SEHNR and CDR2 FQNEAQ (reference sequence). The CDR3 sequence is 15 residues long. V shed 3 bases and J 7 bases; nucleotides not matched to a gene: 3. DNA of the CDR3: TGTGCCAGCAGCTTGGGGGGACTAGCGGGGAATGAGCAGTTCTTC. Protein: CASSLGGLAGNEQFF.

This rearrangement joins TRBV25-1 to TRBJ2-7; D remains ambiguous. The V gene's germline CDR1 is MGHDK and CDR2 SYGVNS. V was clipped by 3 bases and J by 0 bases, with 12 bases between them. This CDR3 is built from 15 residues. The CDR3 coding sequence is TGTGCCAGCAGTGAGATGAAACGACTCTCCTACGAGCAGTACGTC. Protein: CASSEMKRLSYEQYV.

The chain couples TRBV18 to TRBJ1-2; 7 bases match TRBD1. This CDR3 contains 13 residues. CDR1 is KGHSH, CDR2 LQKENI, per germline. Germline trimming cut 0 bases from V and 6 bases from J; bases unmatched to any gene: 1. The CDR3 reads CASSPPTGHGYTF. In DNA form, the CDR3 reads TGTGCCAGCTCACCACCGACAGGGCATGGCTACACCTTC.

The chain couples TRBV28 to TRBJ1-5; the D is unclear. The germline V and J ends were trimmed by 1 base and 1 base, with 14 bases remaining between them. The CDR3 runs 17 residues. Germline CDR1 is MDHEN and CDR2 is SYDVKM. The CDR3 sequence is CASSLLIGGRSNQPQHF. The CDR3, as DNA: TGTGCCAGCAGTTTATTAATAGGTGGGAGAAGCAATCAGCCCCAGCATTTT.

This chain joins TRBV28 and TRBJ1-6, with a weak D call TRBD1 (5 bases). Germline CDR1 is MDHEN and CDR2 is SYDVKM. Between the trimmed V and J ends, which lost 4 bases and 10 bases, there was a span of 17 bases. The CDR3 spans 15 residues. This CDR3 is CASSSPGSPGSPLHF. In nucleotides, the CDR3 is TGTGCCAGCAGTTCCCCAGGGTCCCCGGGCTCACCCCTCCACTTT.

This clone was seen a few times. CDR3 residues: CASSQDWAIGHAGNTIYF. CDR3 DNA: TGCGCCAGCAGCCAAGATTGGGCGATCGGCCACGCGGGAAACACCATATATTTT. The chain joins TRBV4-3 to TRBJ1-3, with D hard to call. Germline V gives CDR1 LGHNA, CDR2 YSLEER. V was shortened by 0 bases and J by 4 bases, with 19 bases between the two germline ends. CDR3 size: 18 residues.

There are many counts of this clone. The chain joins TRBV7-6 to TRBJ1-1; no firm D call. The CDR3 consists of 17 residues. With 4 bases removed from V and 0 bases from J, the gap between germline ends came to 18 bases. Germline lookup yields CDR1 SGHVS and CDR2 FNYEAQ. The CDR3 DNA reads TGTGCCAGCAGCTCCACTCTGGGCCATACTATGAACACTGAAGCTTTCTTT. Its protein is CASSSTLGHTMNTEAFF.

DNA of the CDR3: TGTGCCAGCAGTCCCGGGACGGCGAACTATGGCTACACCTTC. This encodes CASSPGTANYGYTF. The chain combines TRBV7-2 with TRBJ1-2, with D perhaps TRBD1 (5 bases). V lost 6 bases, J lost 2 bases, and 13 bases lay in between. The CDR3 length is 14 residues. Germline V gene data show CDR1 as SGHTA and CDR2 as FQGNSA.

This chain links TRBV21-1 with TRBJ2-7; the tabulated D call, TRBD2, remains unverified against the DNA. TRBV21-1 has pseudogene status. The CDR3 length is 15 residues. The CDR3 here is CASTFPVHLLREQYV. The CDR3 nucleotides read TGTGCCAGCACCTTTCCGGTCCATCTCCTACGGGAGCAGTACGTC.

The CDR3 region has the DNA TGTGCCAGCAGCCCCGGTGCGGATGTATACAATGAGCAGTTCTTC. Its protein is CASSPGADVYNEQFF. The chain couples TRBV7-2 to TRBJ2-1; D not certain. V lost 5 bases, J lost 4 bases, and 15 bases lay in between. The CDR3 covers 15 residues. CDR1 is SGHTA, CDR2 FQGNSA, per germline.

This chain joins TRBV28 and TRBJ1-5, with D unresolved. This CDR3 has 15 residues. Germline-derived CDR1 and CDR2 are MDHEN and SYDVKM. V was clipped by 5 bases and J by 3 bases, with 14 bases between them. The CDR3 DNA sequence: TGTGCCAGCAGTCCCGAGGTTTTTGCCAATCAGCCCCAGCATTTT. It yields the protein CASSPEVFANQPQHF.

The chain recombines TRBV2 with TRBJ1-4; 10 nucleotides line up with TRBD1. CDR3 length: 14 residues. With V trimmed by 10 bases and J by 6 bases, 8 bases remained unmatched. CDR1 SNHLY and CDR2 FYNNEI come from the germline V gene. This chain's CDR3 is CATAVGTGDEKLFF. For the CDR3, the DNA is TGTGCCACAGCAGTAGGGACAGGGGATGAAAAACTGTTTTTT.